The clone carrying this T cell receptor beta chain is deemed medium-sized (0.01 to 0.1%). The antigen is not known. Trimming removed 1 base at V and 2 bases at J, with 11 bases between. The CDR3 runs 15 residues. Naive CD4+ T cells were purified with Tregs depleted by CD25. TRBV12-4/TRBJ1-2 clonotypes were amplified with adaptor-ligated barcode primers. One entry per CDR3 protein results from TCRdb running MiXCR on the multiplex PCR reads. The top ten hold more than 10% of the sample, which has around 2,500 distinct CDR3 sequences, approximately 4.6% seen once. Study observations and caveats: Greatest tumor Treg TCR overlap was with tumor naive CD4+ cells. Tumor memory CD4+ T cell TCR gene usage clustered with blood and lymph node memory CD4+ cells and lymph node naive CD4+ cells.

The chain carries TRBV12-3 or TRBV12-4 and TRBJ1-2, with D possibly being TRBD1 (5 bases). The origin of this receptor is a female donor with breast cancer. The sample consisted of naive CD4+ T cells sorted from blood. As for subset: naive CD4+ T cells, CD4+CD45RA+CD25-. The CDR3 reads CASSLGWGGNYGYTF. CDR3 in DNA: TGTGCCAGCAGTTTAGGATGGGGCGGAAACTATGGCTACACCTTC.